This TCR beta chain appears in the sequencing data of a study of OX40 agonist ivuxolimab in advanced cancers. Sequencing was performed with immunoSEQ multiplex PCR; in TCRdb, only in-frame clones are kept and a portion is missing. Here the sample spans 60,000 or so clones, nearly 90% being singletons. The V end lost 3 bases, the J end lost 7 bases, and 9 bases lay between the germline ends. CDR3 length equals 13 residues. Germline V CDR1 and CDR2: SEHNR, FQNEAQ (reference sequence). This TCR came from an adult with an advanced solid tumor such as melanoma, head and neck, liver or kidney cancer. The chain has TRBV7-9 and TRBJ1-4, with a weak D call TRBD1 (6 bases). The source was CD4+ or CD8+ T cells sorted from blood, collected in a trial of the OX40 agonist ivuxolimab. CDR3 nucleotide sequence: TGTGCCAGCAGCTTCAGGGGCGGTGAAAAACTGTTTTTT. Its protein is CASSFRGGEKLFF.